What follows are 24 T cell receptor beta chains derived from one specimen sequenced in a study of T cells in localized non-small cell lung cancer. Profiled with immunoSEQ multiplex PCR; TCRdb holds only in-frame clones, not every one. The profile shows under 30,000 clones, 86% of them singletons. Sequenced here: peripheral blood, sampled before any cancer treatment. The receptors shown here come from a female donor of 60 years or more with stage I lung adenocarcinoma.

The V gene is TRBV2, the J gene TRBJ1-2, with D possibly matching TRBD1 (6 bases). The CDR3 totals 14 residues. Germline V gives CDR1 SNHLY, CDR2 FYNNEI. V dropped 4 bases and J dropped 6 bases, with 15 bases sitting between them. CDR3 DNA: TGTGCCAGCAGTGGGGGGGGCAGGGACCATGGCTACACCTTC. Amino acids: CASSGGGRDHGYTF.

CDR3 residues: CASSPGGGVETQYF. The CDR3 DNA follows: TGTGCCAGCTCACCCGGGGGCGGGGTAGAGACCCAGTACTTC. The chain uses TRBV19 and TRBJ2-5; D tentatively fits TRBD1 or TRBD2 (6 bases each). V gave up 9 bases and J gave up 4 bases, with 18 bases separating them. There are 14 residues in the CDR3. CDR1 is LNHDA and CDR2 is SQIVND in the germline V gene (reference sequence).

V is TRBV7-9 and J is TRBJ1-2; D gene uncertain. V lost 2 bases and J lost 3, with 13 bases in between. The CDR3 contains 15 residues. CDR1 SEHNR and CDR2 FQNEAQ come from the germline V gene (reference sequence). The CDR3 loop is CASSLMARPDYGYTF. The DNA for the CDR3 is TGTGCCAGCAGCTTAATGGCCAGGCCGGACTATGGCTACACCTTC.

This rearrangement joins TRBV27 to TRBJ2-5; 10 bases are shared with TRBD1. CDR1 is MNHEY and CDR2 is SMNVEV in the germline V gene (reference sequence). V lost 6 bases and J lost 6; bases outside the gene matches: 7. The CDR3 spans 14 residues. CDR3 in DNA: TGTGCCAGCAGCCGACAGGGGGCCGGAAAGACCCAGTACTTC. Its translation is CASSRQGAGKTQYF.

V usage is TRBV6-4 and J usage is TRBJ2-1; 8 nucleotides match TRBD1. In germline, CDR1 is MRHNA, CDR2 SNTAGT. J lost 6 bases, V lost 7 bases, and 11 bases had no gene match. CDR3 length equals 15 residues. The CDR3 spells CASTITAGGGNEQFF. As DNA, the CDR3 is TGTGCCAGCACCATCACCGCAGGGGGCGGCAATGAGCAGTTCTTC.

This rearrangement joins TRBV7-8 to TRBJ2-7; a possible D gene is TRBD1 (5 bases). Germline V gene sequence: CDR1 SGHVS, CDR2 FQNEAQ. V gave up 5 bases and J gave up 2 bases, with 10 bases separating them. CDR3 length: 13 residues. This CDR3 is CASSPRQTYEQYF. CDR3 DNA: TGTGCCAGCAGCCCAAGACAGACCTACGAGCAGTACTTC.

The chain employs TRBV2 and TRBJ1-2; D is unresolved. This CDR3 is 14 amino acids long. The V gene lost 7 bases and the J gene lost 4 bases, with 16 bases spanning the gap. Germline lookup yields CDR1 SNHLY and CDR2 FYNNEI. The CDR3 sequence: CASTLVGMGYGYTF. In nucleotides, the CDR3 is TGTGCCAGCACCTTAGTAGGGATGGGCTATGGCTACACCTTC.

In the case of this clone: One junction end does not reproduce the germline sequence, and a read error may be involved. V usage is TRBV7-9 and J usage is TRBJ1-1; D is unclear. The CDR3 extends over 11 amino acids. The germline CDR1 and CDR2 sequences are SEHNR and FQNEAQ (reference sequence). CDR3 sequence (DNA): TGTGCCAGCACCTTACTAGGAGAAGCTTTCTTT. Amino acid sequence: CASTLLGEAFF.

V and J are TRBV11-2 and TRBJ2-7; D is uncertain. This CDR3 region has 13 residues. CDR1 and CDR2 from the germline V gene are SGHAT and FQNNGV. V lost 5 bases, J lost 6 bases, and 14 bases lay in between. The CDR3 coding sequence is TGTGCCAGCAGCCCCGGGTATGCCGGCGAGCAGTACTTC. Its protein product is CASSPGYAGEQYF.

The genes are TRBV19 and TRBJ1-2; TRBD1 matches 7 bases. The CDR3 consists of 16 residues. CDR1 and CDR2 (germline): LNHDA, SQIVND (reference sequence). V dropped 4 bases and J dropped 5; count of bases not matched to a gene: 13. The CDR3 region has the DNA TGTGCCAGTAGTACCTGGACAGGATCGAAGGGTTATGGCTACACCTTC. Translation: CASSTWTGSKGYGYTF.

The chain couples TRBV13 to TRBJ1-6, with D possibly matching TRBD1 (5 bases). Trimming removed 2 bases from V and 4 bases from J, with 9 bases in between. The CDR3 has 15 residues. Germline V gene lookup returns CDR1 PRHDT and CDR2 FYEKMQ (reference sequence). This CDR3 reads CASSLRTTYNSPLHF. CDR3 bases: TGTGCCAGCAGCTTAAGGACAACTTATAATTCACCCCTCCACTTT.

In DNA form, the CDR3 reads TGTGCTAGTGGTTTGGTAGGGGGGGCCGGGGATACGCAGTATTTT. Its protein is CASGLVGGAGDTQYF. The chain combines TRBV12-5 with TRBJ2-3; TRBD2 might be the D (7 bases). CDR3 size: 15 residues. V lost 0 bases, J lost 6 bases, and 13 bases lay in between. The V gene's germline CDR1 is LGHNT and CDR2 FRNRAP.

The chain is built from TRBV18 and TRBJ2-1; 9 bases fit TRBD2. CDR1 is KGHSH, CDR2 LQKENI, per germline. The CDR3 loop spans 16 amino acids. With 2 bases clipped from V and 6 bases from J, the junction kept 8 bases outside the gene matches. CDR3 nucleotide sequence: TGTGCCAGCTCACCAGGGCTAGCGGGGATCTTCAATGAGCAGTTCTTC. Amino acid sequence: CASSPGLAGIFNEQFF.

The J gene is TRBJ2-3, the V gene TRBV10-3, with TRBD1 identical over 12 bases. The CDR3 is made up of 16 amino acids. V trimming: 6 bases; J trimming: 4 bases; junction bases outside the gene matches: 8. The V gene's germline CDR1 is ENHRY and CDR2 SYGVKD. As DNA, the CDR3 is TGTGCCATCAGGGGGGGACAGGGGGCCGGTCCAGATACGCAGTATTTT. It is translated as CAIRGGQGAGPDTQYF.

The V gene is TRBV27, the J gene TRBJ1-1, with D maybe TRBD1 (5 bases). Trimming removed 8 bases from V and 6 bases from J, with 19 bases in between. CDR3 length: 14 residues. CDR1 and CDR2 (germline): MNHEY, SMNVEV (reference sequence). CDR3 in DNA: TGTGCCAGCCTCCAGGCAACGGGACGGTCTGAAGCTTTCTTT. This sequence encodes CASLQATGRSEAFF.

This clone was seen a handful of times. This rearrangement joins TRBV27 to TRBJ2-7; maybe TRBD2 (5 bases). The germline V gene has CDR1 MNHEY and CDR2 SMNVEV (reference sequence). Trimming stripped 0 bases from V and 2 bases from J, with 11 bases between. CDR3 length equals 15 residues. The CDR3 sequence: CASSLSTGRAYEQYF. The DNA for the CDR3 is TGTGCCAGCAGTTTATCGACGGGGAGAGCCTACGAGCAGTACTTC.

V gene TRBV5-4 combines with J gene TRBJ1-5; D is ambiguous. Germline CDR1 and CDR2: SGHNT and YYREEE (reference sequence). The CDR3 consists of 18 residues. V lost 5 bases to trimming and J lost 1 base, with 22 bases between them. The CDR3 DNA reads TGTGCCAGCAGTTTTTCTTGGGGTGAGGGCGGAAGCAATCAGCCCCAGCATTTT. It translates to CASSFSWGEGGSNQPQHF.

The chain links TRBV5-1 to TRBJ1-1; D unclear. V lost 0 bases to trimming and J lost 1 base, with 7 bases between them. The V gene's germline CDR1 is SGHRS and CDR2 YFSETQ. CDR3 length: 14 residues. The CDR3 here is CASSLGWGNTEAFF. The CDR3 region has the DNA TGCGCCAGCAGCTTGGGGTGGGGGAACACTGAAGCTTTCTTT.

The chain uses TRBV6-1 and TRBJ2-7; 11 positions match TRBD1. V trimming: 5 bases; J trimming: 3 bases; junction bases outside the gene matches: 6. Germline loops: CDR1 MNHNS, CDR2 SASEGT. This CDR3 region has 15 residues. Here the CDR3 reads CASSSYGTGGYEQYF. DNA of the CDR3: TGTGCCAGCAGTTCCTACGGGACAGGGGGCTACGAGCAGTACTTC.

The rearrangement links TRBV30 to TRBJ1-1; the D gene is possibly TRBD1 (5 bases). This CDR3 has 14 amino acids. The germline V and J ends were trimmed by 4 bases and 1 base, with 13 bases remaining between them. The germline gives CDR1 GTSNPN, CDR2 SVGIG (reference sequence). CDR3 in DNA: TGTGCCTGGACTCCTGCAGGGCAGAACACTGAAGCTTTCTTT. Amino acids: CAWTPAGQNTEAFF.

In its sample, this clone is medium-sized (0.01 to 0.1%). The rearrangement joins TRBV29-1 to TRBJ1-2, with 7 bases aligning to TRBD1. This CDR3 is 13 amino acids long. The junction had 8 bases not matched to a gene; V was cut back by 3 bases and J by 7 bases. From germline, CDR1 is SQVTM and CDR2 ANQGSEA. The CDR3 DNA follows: TGCAGCGTTGACCCCGGACAGGCCGGTGGCTACACCTTC. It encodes CSVDPGQAGGYTF.

CDR3 nucleotide sequence: TGTGGATTCCGGACAGGGGGGTCTAGAGACACTGAAGCTTTCTTT. Its protein product is CGFRTGGSRDTEAFF. The J gene is TRBJ1-1, the V gene TRBV30, with 10 nucleotides matching TRBD1. Germline V gives CDR1 GTSNPN, CDR2 SVGIG (reference sequence). The CDR3 loop spans 15 amino acids.

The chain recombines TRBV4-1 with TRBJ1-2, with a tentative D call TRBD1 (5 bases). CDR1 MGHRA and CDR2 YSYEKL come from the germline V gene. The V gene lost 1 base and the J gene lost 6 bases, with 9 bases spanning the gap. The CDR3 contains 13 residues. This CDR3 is CASSQVSGDGYTF. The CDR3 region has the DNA TGCGCCAGCAGCCAAGTTTCGGGGGATGGCTACACCTTC.

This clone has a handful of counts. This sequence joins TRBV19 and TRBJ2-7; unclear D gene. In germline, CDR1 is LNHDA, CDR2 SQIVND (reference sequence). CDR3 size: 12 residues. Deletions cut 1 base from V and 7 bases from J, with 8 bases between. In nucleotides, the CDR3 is TGTGCCAGTAGTATAGGTTCCAGGGAGCAGTACTTC. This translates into CASSIGSREQYF.